This T cell receptor (beta chain) was obtained from a study of T cell repertoires in cytomegalovirus infection (dated by TCRdb to the late 2010s). Regarding the research as a whole: Donor HLA type was relevant to the analysis, as public TCR beta signatures indicated carriage of CMV infection together with the matching HLA type.

Results the study describes overall, beyond this receptor: The ex vivo response was dominated by HLA-C-restricted CMV-specific TCR beta clonotypes, and the single most frequent clonotype in two of eight donors was supplied by these HLA-C-restricted clonotypes. Cumulative frequency of public TCR beta family members discriminated carriers of CMV infection plus the relevant HLA type in this cohort and an independent 352-donor cohort.

This clonotype has a count of ten or more. Its specific antigen is unknown. Base qualities are not at hand, and no much larger clone is one base apart. The germline V gene (reference sequence) provides CDR1 SEHNR and CDR2 FQNEAQ. Taken from cysteine to phenylalanine, the CDR3 has 13 residues. The kept DNA is CDR3 alone, 39 bases in frame from the first base. Trimming at the junction amounts to 4 bases on V and 1 base on J, and the germline ends lie 8 bases apart. The sequencing machine was an Illumina HiSeq 1500. The raw public data were reprocessed by TCRdb itself: fastp quality trimming at Q25, MiXCR clonotype calling, in-frame beta chains only. Each CDR3 protein gets just one entry, which takes the most common genes and DNA from the rows behind it. This sample holds around 240,000 distinct CDR3 sequences; 20% to 25% were observed only once. The ten largest clones add up to around a sixth of the sample.

The sequencing sample was made of CD8+ T cells from PBMCs. The chain is made from TRBV7-9 and TRBJ2-7; D gene: possibly TRBD1, on 5 matching bases. The origin of this receptor is a human donor in good health (CMV status not recorded). Some clones in this sample may be carry-over from other donors' samples. Here the CDR3 is given as CASSSTASYEQYF. The base sequence is TGTGCCAGCAGCTCGACAGCTTCCTACGAGCAGTACTTC.